This entry is about one TCR beta chain. The data stem from a study of blood T cell repertoires in COVID-19. Repertoires were generated with immunoSEQ multiplex PCR, while TCRdb's copy carries only in-frame clones and drops some. This table has a few hundred thousand clones, around 78% appearing once. Germline assignment: CDR1 SGHVS and CDR2 FNYEAQ. V shed 5 bases, J shed 5 bases, and the junction held 6 bases outside the gene matches. The CDR3 is 15 amino acids. The rearrangement joins TRBV7-6 to TRBJ2-1; 10 nucleotides align to TRBD2. The receptor's source is a man in his 60s who had recovered from COVID-19. Sequenced: peripheral blood. CDR3 bases: TGTGCCAGCAGCCCGGGACTAGCGAGTAACAATGAGCAGTTCTTC. As protein: CASSPGLASNNEQFF.